Below, 13 T cell receptor beta chains from the same sample are listed, as sequenced in a study of Ad26.COV2.S vaccination and SARS-CoV-2 variants. Produced via immunoSEQ multiplex PCR; TCRdb's table is partial and in-frame only. This table has 350,000 to 600,000 clones, 80% to 90% appearing once. The treatment was: about 20 received Ad26.COV2.S at low or high dose, single or two shots; about 5 received placebo; per-sample allocation not given. Collection of the samples took place on day 63 after the first injection of vaccine or placebo. Source: peripheral blood, taken in a trial of Ad26.COV2.S vaccine versus placebo. Source of these receptors: a person aged 18-60 years who received the Ad26.COV2.S COVID-19 vaccine or a placebo.

CDR3 in DNA: TGTGCCAGCAGCTATAACCGGGACTACTACTTC. Encoded protein: CASSYNRDYYF. The chain uses TRBV11-2 and TRBJ2-7; 7 bases line up with TRBD2. The CDR3 runs to 11 residues. CDR1 and CDR2 (germline): SGHAT, FQNNGV. After removal of 4 bases from V and 13 bases from J, the junction contained 7 bases not matched to a gene.

The V call is TRBV13, the J call TRBJ2-5; 11 positions match TRBD1. CDR3 length: 14 amino acids. The germline CDR1 and CDR2 sequences are PRHDT and FYEKMQ (reference sequence). Losses at the gene ends were 5 bases for V and 5 bases for J; bases not matched to a gene: 4. The CDR3 here is CASSEGQGVETQYF. In nucleotides, the CDR3 is TGTGCCAGCAGCGAGGGACAGGGGGTGGAGACCCAGTACTTC. The complete variable domain, with remaining parts taken from reference TRBV13 and TRBJ2-5, reads AAGVIQSPRHLIKEKRETATLKCYPIPRHDTVYWYQQGPGQDPQFLISFYEKMQSDKGSIPDRFSAQQFSDYHSELNMSSLELGDSALYFCASSEGQGVETQYFGPGTRLLVL.

The chain employs TRBV18 and TRBJ1-6, with 9 nucleotides matching TRBD1. CDR1 is KGHSH and CDR2 is LQKENI in the germline V gene. J lost 13 bases, V lost 6 bases, and 10 bases had no gene match. This CDR3 spans 14 amino acids. This CDR3 reads CASSPSRDRVPLHF. The CDR3 DNA reads as TGTGCCAGCTCCCCGTCCCGGGACAGGGTTCCCCTCCACTTT.

The chain joins TRBV7-2 to TRBJ1-5; TRBD1 agrees at 7 bases. Germline V gene sequence: CDR1 SGHTA, CDR2 FQGNSA. The CDR3 runs 15 residues. V shed 3 bases, J shed 6 bases, and the junction held 8 bases outside the gene matches. As DNA, the CDR3 is TGTGCCAGCAGCTTCGGACAGGTTCTGGCTCAGCCCCAGCATTTT. Protein sequence: CASSFGQVLAQPQHF.

The chain combines TRBV9 with TRBJ2-7; 7 nucleotides agree with TRBD1. The CDR3 runs 15 residues. J gave up 6 bases and V 4 bases, and 13 bases lay outside the gene matches. In germline, CDR1 is SGDLS, CDR2 YYNGEE. The CDR3 protein is CASSPRGGPGSEQYF. In DNA, the CDR3 is TGTGCCAGCAGCCCGCGAGGGGGCCCGGGCTCCGAGCAGTACTTC.

This clone was seen only once. V gene TRBV3-1 (or the pseudogene TRBV3-2) combines with J gene TRBJ2-3; no definite D call. V dropped 2 bases and J dropped 5 bases, with 8 bases sitting between them. There are 13 residues in the CDR3. Germline CDR1 is LGHDT and CDR2 is YNNKEL (reference sequence). The chain's CDR3 is CASSQSTRDTQYF. CDR3 bases: TGTGCCAGCAGCCAAAGTACGAGAGATACGCAGTATTTT.

The chain carries TRBV28 and TRBJ1-2; 9 bases are shared with TRBD1. Germline CDR1 and CDR2: MDHEN and SYDVKM. With V trimmed by 10 bases and J by 6 bases, 6 bases remained unmatched. The CDR3 totals 12 residues. CDR3: CATPGQGNGYTF. Here the CDR3 DNA reads TGTGCCACCCCGGGACAGGGAAATGGCTACACCTTC.

V is TRBV24-1 and J is TRBJ2-5, with D possibly matching TRBD2 (5 bases). The V end was cut by 2 bases, the J end by 5 bases, with 14 bases between. The V gene's germline CDR1 is KGHDR and CDR2 SFDVKD. The CDR3 covers 15 residues. The CDR3 DNA sequence: TGTGCCACCAGTGATTCCTCCCCTAGCACCGAGACCCAGTACTTC. As protein: CATSDSSPSTETQYF.

The J gene is TRBJ2-5, the V gene TRBV10-3, with D unresolved. Trimming cost V 1 base and J 5 bases, with 2 bases left between them. Germline V gene lookup returns CDR1 ENHRY and CDR2 SYGVKD. The CDR3 runs to 11 residues. The CDR3 DNA sequence: TGTGCCATCAGTGAGTGGGAGACCCAGTACTTC. It codes for CAISEWETQYF.

The J gene is TRBJ1-5, the V gene TRBV30; no definite D call. This CDR3 has 14 residues. Germline V gene sequence: CDR1 GTSNPN, CDR2 SVGIG (reference sequence). Trimming left V 0 bases short and J 3 bases short, with 9 bases between. The CDR3 is CAWSVLQHNQPQHF. The CDR3 DNA follows: TGTGCCTGGAGTGTACTACAGCACAATCAGCCCCAGCATTTT.

The chain combines TRBV7-9 with TRBJ1-5; a weak D match, TRBD1 (5 bases). V was pared by 2 bases and J by 7 bases, with 9 bases between. The germline CDR1 and CDR2 sequences are SEHNR and FQNEAQ (reference sequence). This CDR3 is 13 amino acids long. The DNA for the CDR3 is TGTGCCAGCAGCTTACAGGGCGGGCAGCCCCAGCATTTT. It translates to CASSLQGGQPQHF.

The chain couples TRBV7-2 to TRBJ2-3; no clear D gene. CDR3 length: 15 amino acids. Germline-derived CDR1 and CDR2 are SGHTA and FQGNSA. Trimming stripped 5 bases from V and 0 bases from J, with 12 bases between. The DNA of the CDR3 is TGTGCCAGCAGCCTTCCAAGACTGAGCACAGATACGCAGTATTTT. Translated, it gives CASSLPRLSTDTQYF.

This sequence joins TRBV6-5 and TRBJ2-7; TRBD1 matches at 11 bases. The CDR3 covers 16 residues. The germline V gene encodes CDR1 MNHEY and CDR2 SVGAGI. After removal of 0 bases from V and 0 bases from J, the junction contained 1 base not matched to a gene. CDR3 sequence: CASSYSGTGGSYEQYF. CDR3 DNA sequence: TGTGCCAGCAGTTACTCTGGGACAGGGGGCTCCTACGAGCAGTACTTC.